The T cell receptor (beta chain) under discussion was sequenced for a study of T cell repertoires in cytomegalovirus infection (dated by TCRdb to about 2019). The study in broad terms: The peptide stimulations were aimed at well-studied HLA-B-restricted epitopes as well as recently identified HLA-C-restricted CMV epitopes, whose presentation resists viral immunomodulation. Because public TCR beta signatures pointed to carriage of CMV infection together with the matching HLA type, the HLA type of each donor mattered for the analysis.

The germline V gene encodes CDR1 MNHNS and CDR2 SASEGT. The cysteine opens and the phenylalanine closes a CDR3 of 15 amino acids. Here the CDR3 DNA is all that survives: 45 bases in frame from base 1. V is reduced by 8 bases and J by 0 bases, leaving a spacing of 15 bases between them. There are a few counts of this clonotype. No antigen is known for it. Base-call qualities are not available, and no considerably larger clone is one nucleotide away. Broader findings and caveats from the paper: Cumulative frequency of public TCR beta family members discriminated carriers of CMV infection plus the relevant HLA type in this cohort and an independent roughly 350-donor cohort. In the ex vivo response, HLA-C-restricted CMV-specific TCR beta clonotypes were dominant, and in two of eight donors the single most frequent clonotype came from this HLA-C-restricted group.

Reads for this sample came from an Illumina HiSeq 1500. The public reads were quality trimmed at Q25 with fastp and then assembled into clones with MiXCR by TCRdb, keeping productive beta chains. CDR3 protein sequences are deduplicated, and each keeps its most common genes and DNA. This sample lists approximately 730,000 distinct CDR3 sequences; 30% to 40% were detected once. The ten largest clones represent about 20% of the sample. The treatment or condition label for this specimen denotes: in vitro stimulation with specific CMV peptide epitopes to enrich CMV-specific T cells. The receptor's source is a human donor in good health (CMV status not recorded). Some clones in this sample may be carry-over from other donors' samples. The material was cultured PBMCs, obtained from culture after CMV antigen stimulation. This receptor chain uses TRBV6-1 and TRBJ2-3, with the D gene too uncertain to name. The nucleotide sequence reads as follows: TGTGCCAGCGGGATTGGTATTACCAGCACAGATACGCAGTATTTT. Its protein product is CASGIGITSTDTQYF.